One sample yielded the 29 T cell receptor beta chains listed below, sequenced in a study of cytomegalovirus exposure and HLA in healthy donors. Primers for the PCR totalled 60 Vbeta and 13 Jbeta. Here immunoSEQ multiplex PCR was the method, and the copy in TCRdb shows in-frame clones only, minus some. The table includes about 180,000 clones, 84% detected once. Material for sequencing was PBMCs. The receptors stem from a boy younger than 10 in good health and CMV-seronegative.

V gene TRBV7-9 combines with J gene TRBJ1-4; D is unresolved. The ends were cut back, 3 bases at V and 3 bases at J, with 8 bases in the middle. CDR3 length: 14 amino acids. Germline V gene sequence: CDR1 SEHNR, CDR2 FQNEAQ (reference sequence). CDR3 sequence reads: CASSFPDSNEKLFF. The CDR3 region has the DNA TGTGCCAGCAGCTTCCCAGACTCTAATGAAAAACTGTTTTTT.

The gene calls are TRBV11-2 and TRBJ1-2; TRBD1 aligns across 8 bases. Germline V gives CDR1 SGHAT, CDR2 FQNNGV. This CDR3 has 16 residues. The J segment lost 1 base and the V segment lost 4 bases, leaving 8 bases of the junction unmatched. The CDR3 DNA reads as TGTGCCAGCAGCTCCATGAGAGGACAGGGTAACTATGGCTACACCTTC. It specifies CASSSMRGQGNYGYTF.

The DNA of the CDR3 is TGTGCCAGCAGCTTGGCGGGATTGAACAATGAGCAGTTCTTC. Protein sequence: CASSLAGLNNEQFF. The chain joins TRBV7-9 to TRBJ2-1; tentative D call: TRBD2 (6 bases). Trimming shortened V by 3 bases and J by 5 bases, and 11 bases separated the two germline ends. This CDR3 region has 14 residues. Germline CDR1 and CDR2: SEHNR and FQNEAQ (reference sequence).

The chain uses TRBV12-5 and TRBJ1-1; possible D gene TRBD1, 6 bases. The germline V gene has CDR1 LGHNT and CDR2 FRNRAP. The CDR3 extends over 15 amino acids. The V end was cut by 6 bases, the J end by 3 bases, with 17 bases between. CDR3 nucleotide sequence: TGTGCTAGTGGCACCCAACAGGGAGGGGACACTGAAGCTTTCTTT. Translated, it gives CASGTQQGGDTEAFF.

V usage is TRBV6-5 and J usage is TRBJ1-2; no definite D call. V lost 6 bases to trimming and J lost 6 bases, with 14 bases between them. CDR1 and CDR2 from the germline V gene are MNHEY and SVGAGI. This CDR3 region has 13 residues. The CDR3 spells CASRATAGNGYTF. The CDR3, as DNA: TGTGCCAGCAGAGCAACGGCGGGAAATGGCTACACCTTC.

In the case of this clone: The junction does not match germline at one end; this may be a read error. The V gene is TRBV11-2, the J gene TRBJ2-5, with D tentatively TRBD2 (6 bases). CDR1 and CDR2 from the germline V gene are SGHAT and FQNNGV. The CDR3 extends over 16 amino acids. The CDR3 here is CASSSSAGPRQGTQYF. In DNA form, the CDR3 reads TGTGCCAGCAGCTCCTCAGCGGGCCCGAGGCAAGGGACCCAGTACTTC.

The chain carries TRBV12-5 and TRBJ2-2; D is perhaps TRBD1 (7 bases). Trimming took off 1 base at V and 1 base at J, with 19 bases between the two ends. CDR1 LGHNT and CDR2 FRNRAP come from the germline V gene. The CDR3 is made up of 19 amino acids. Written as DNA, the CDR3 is TGTGCTAGTGGTTTGGCCTATCCCCACAGGGGACTGAACACCGGGGAGCTGTTTTTT. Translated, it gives CASGLAYPHRGLNTGELFF.

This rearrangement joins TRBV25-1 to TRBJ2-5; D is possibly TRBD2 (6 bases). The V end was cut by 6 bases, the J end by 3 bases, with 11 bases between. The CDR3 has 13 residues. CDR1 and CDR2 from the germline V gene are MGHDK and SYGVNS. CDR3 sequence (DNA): TGTGCCAGCAGCGGGGGACTGAAAGAGACCCAGTACTTC. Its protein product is CASSGGLKETQYF.

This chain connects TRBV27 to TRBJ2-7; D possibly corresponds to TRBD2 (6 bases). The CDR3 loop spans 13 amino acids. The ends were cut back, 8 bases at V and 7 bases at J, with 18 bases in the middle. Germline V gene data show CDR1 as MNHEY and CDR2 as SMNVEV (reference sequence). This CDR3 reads CASGLGEAGEQYF. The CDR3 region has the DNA TGTGCCAGCGGGCTCGGGGAGGCTGGGGAGCAGTACTTC.

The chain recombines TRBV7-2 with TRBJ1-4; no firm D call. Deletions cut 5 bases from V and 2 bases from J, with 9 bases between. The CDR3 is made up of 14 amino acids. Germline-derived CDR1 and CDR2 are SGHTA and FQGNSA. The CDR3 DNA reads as TGTGCCAGCAGCCTGAGTAGTACTAATGAAAAACTGTTTTTT. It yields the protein CASSLSSTNEKLFF.

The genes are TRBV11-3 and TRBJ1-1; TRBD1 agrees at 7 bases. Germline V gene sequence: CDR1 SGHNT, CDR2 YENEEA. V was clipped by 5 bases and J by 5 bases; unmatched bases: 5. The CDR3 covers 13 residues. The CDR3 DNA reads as TGTGCCAGCAGCCACAGGGGAGCGACTGAAGCTTTCTTT. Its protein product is CASSHRGATEAFF.

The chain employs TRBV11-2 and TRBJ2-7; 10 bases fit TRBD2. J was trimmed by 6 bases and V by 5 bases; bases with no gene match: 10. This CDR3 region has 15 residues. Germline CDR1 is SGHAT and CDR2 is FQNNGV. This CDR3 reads CASSPGLAGDSEQYF. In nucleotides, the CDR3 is TGTGCCAGCAGCCCCGGGCTAGCGGGAGATTCCGAGCAGTACTTC.

In DNA, the CDR3 is TGTGCCAGTAAGCGGGGGCATGAGCAGTACTTC. Translation: CASKRGHEQYF. V is TRBV19 and J is TRBJ2-7, with 8 bases identical to TRBD2. V dropped 7 bases and J dropped 7; count of bases not matched to a gene: 3. The CDR3 sequence is 11 residues long. CDR1 LNHDA and CDR2 SQIVND come from the germline V gene (reference sequence). The full variable domain, in which reference TRBV19 and TRBJ2-7 provide the parts outside the CDR3, is DGGITQSPKYLFRKEGQNVTLSCEQNLNHDAMYWYRQDPGQGLRLIYYSQIVNDFQKGDIAEGYSVSREKKESFPLTVTSAQKNPTAFYLCASKRGHEQYFGPGTRLTVT.

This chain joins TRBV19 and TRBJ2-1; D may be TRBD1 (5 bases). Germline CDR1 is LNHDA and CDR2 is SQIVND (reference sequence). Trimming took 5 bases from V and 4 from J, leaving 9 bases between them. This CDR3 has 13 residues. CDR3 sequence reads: CASSGQGYNEQFF. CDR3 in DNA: TGTGCCAGTAGTGGGCAGGGATACAATGAGCAGTTCTTC.

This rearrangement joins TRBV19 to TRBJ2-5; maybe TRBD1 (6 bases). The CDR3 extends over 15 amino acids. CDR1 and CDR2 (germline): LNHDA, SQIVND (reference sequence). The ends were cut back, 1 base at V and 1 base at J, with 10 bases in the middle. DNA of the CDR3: TGTGCCAGTAGTATAGGACAGGCCCTCCAAGAGACCCAGTACTTC. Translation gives CASSIGQALQETQYF.

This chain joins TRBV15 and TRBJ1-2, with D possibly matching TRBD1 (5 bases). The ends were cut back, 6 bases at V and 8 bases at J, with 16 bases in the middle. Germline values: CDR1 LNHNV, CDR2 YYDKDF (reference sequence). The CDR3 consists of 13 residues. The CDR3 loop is CATRDIGSVGYTF. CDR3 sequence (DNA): TGTGCCACCAGGGACATTGGGTCGGTGGGCTACACCTTC. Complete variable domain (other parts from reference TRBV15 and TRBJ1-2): DAMVIQNPRYQVTQFGKPVTLSCSQTLNHNVMYWYQQKSSQAPKLLFHYYDKDFNNEADTPDNFQSRRPNTSFCFLDIRSPGLGDTAMYLCATRDIGSVGYTFGSGTRLTVV.

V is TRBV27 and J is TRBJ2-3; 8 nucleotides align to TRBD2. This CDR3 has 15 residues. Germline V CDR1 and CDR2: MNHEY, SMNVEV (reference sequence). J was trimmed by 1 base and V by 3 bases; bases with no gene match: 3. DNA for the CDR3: TGTGCCAGCAGTTTTGGACTAGCAGGCACAGATACGCAGTATTTT. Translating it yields CASSFGLAGTDTQYF.

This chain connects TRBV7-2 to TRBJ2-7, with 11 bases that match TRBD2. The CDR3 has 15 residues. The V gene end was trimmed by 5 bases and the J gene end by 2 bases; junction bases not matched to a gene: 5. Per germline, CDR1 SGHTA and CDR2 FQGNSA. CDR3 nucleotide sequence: TGTGCCAGCAGCCCTTTAGCGGGAGGGCCCTACGAGCAGTACTTC. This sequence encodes CASSPLAGGPYEQYF.

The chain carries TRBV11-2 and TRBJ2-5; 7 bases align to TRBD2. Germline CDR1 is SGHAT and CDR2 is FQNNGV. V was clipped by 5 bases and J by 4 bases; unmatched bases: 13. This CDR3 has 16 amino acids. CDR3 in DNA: TGTGCCAGCAGCCTTCGTTTGGGGGAGGGCCCAGAGACCCAGTACTTC. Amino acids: CASSLRLGEGPETQYF.

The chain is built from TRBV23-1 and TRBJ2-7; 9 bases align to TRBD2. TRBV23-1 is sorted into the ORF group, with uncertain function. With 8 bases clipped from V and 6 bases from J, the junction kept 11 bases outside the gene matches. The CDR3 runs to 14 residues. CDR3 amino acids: CASPLAGMFVEQYF. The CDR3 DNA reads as TGCGCCAGCCCGCTAGCGGGAATGTTTGTCGAGCAGTACTTC.

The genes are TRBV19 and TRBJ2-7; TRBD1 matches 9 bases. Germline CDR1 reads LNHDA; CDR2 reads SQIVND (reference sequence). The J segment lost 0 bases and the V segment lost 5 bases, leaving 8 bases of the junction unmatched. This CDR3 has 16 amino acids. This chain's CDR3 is CASSQPGQGSSYEQYF. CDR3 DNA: TGTGCCAGTAGTCAACCGGGACAGGGTAGCTCCTACGAGCAGTACTTC.

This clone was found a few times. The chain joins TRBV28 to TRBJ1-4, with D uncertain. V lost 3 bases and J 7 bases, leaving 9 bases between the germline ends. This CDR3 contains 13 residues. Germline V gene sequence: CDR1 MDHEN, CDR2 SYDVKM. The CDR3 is CASSLLAGEKLFF. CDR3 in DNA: TGTGCCAGCAGTTTGTTGGCGGGTGAAAAACTGTTTTTT.

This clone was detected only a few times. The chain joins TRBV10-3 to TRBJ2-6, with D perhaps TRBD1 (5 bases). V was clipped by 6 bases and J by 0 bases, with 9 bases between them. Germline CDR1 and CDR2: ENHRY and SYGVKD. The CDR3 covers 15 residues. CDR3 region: CAISPGPSGANVLTF. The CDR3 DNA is TGTGCCATCAGCCCAGGGCCCTCTGGGGCCAACGTCCTGACTTTC.

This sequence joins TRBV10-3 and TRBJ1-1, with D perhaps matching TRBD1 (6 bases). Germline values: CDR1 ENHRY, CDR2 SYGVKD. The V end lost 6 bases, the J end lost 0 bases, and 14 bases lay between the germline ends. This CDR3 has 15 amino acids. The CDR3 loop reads CAIRDSGTLNTEAFF. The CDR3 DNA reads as TGTGCCATCAGAGATTCCGGGACATTGAACACTGAAGCTTTCTTT.

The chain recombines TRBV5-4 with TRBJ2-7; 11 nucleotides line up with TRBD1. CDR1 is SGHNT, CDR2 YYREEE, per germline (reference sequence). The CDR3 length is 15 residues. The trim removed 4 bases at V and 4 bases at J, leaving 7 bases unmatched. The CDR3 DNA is TGTGCCAGCAGCACCCGGGACAGGGGGGTGTACGAGCAGTACTTC. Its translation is CASSTRDRGVYEQYF.

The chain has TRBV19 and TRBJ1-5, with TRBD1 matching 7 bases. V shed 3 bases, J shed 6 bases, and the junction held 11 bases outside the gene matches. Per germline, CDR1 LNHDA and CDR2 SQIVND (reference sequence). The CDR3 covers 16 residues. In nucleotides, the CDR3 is TGTGCCAGTAGTATTCATAGGGGGCTGGTTAGTCAGCCCCAGCATTTT. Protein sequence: CASSIHRGLVSQPQHF. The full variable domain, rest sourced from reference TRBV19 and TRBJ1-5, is DGGITQSPKYLFRKEGQNVTLSCEQNLNHDAMYWYRQDPGQGLRLIYYSQIVNDFQKGDIAEGYSVSREKKESFPLTVTSAQKNPTAFYLCASSIHRGLVSQPQHFGDGTRLSIL.

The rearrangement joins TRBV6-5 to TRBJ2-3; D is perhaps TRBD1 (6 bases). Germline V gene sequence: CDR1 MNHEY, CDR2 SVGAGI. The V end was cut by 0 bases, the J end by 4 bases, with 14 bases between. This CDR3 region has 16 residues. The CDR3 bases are TGTGCCAGCAGTTACTCGAGAAAGGGGGTGGCAGATACGCAGTATTTT. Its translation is CASSYSRKGVADTQYF.

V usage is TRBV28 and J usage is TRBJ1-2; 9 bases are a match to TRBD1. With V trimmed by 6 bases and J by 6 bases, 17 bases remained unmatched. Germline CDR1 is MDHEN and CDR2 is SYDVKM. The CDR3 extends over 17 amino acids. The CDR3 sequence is CASRVNRGPLSSHGYTF. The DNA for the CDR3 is TGTGCCAGCAGAGTTAACAGGGGGCCCCTGAGCTCCCATGGCTACACCTTC.

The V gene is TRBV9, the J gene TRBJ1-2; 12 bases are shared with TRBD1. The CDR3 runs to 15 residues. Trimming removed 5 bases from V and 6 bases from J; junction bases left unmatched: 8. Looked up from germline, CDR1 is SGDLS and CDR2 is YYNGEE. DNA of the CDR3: TGTGCCAGCAGTCCCTCCGGGACAGGGGGCCATGGCTACACCTTC. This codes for CASSPSGTGGHGYTF. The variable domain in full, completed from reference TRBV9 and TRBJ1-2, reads DSGVTQTPKHLITATGQRVTLRCSPRSGDLSVYWYQQSLDQGLQFLIQYYNGEERAKGNILERFSAQQFPDLHSELNLSSLELGDSALYFCASSPSGTGGHGYTFGSGTRLTVV.